The source of this T cell receptor (beta chain) is a study of blood T cell repertoires in COVID-19. Study as a whole: Nucleic acid was either cDNA or gDNA, and it came from T cells, B-cell-depleted T cells, or PBMCs.

Germline V gives CDR1 SGHNT, CDR2 YYREEE (reference sequence). V was pared by 4 bases and J by 0 bases, with 8 bases of the junction left unmatched. This CDR3 is built from 17 residues. In the original processing: Nucleated cell counts were estimated from reference gene primer amplification. This table comes from immunoSEQ multiplex PCR, and its TCRdb copy is limited to in-frame clones, with some not included. V and J calls and clone size are those listed in that table; D and trimming were worked out from the DNA. The sample has under 150,000 clones, 65% to 80% seen once; the top ten hold approximately 4%.

This clonotype originated in a man aged 60 to 69 with acute or convalescent COVID-19. Sequenced material: peripheral blood. The J gene is TRBJ2-3, the V gene TRBV5-4, with 10 bases identical to TRBD2. The CDR3 DNA reads as TGTGCCAGCAGCCGAACTGGACTAGCGGAAAGCACAGATACGCAGTATTTT. Translating gives CASSRTGLAESTDTQYF.